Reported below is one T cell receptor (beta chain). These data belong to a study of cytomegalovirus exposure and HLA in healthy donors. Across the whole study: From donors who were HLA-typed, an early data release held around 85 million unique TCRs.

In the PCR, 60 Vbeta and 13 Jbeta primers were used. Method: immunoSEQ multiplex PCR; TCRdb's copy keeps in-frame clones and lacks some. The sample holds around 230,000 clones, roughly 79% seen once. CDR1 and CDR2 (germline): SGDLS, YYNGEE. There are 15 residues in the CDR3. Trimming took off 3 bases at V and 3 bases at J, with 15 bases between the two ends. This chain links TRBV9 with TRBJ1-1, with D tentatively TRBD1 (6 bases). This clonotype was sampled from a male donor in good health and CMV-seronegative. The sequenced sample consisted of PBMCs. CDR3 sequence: CASSAYRVADTEAFF. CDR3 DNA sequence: TGTGCCAGCAGCGCTTACAGGGTCGCGGACACTGAAGCTTTCTTT.